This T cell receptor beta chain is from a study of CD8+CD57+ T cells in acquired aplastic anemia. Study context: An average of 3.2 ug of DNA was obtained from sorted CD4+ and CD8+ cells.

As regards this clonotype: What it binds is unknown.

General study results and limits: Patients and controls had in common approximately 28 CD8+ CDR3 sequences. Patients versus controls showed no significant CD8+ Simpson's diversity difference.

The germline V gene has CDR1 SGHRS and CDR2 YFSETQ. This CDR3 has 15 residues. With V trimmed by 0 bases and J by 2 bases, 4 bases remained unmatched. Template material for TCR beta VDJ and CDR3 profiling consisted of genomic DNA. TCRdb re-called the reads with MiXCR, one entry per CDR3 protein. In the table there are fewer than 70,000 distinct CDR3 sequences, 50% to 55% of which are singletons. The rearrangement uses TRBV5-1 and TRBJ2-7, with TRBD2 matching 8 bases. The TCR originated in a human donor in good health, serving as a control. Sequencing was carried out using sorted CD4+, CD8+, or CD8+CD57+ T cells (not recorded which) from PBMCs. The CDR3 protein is CASSLERGPAYEQYF. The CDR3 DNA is TGCGCCAGCAGCTTGGAGCGGGGGCCGGCCTACGAGCAGTACTTC.